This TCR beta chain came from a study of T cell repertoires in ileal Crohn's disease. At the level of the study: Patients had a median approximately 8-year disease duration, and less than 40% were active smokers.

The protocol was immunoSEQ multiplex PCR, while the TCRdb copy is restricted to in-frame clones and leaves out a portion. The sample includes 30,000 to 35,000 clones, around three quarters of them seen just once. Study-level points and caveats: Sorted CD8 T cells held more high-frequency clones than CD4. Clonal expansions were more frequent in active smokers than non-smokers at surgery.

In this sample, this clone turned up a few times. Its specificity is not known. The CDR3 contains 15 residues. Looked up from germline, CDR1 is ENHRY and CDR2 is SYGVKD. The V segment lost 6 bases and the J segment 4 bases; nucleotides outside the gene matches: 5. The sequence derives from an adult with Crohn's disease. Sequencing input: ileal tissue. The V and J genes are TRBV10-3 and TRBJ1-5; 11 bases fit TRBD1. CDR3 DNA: TGTGCCATCAGCAGCGGGACAGGGGGGAATCAGCCCCAGCATTTT. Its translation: CAISSGTGGNQPQHF.